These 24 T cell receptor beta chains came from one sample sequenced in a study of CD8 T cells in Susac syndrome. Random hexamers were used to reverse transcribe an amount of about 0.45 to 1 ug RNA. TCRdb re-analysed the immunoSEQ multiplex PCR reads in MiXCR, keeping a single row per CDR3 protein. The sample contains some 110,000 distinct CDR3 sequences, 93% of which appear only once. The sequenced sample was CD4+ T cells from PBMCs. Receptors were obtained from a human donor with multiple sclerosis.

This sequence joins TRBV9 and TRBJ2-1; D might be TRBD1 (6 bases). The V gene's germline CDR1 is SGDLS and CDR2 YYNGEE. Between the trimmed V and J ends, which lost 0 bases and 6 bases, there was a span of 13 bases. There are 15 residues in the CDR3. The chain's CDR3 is CASSVARQALNEQFF. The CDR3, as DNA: TGTGCCAGCAGCGTAGCGAGACAGGCGCTCAATGAGCAGTTCTTC.

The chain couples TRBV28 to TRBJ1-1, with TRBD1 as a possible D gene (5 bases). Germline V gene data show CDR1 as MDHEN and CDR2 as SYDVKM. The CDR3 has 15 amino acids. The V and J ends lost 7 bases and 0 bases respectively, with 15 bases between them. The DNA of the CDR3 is TGTGCCAGCACCATTACGGGACGGCTGAACACTGAAGCTTTCTTT. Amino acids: CASTITGRLNTEAFF.

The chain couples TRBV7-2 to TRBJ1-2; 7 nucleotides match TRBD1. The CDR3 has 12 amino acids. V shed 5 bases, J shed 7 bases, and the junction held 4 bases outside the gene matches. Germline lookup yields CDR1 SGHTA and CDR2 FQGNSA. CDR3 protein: CASSPTGIGYTF. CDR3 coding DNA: TGTGCCAGCAGCCCGACAGGGATTGGCTACACCTTC.

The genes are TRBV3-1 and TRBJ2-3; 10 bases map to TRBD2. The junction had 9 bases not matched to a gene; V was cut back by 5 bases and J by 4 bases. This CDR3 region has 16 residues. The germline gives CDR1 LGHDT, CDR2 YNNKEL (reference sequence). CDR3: CASSSLAGVLPDTQYF. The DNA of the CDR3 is TGTGCCAGCAGCTCCCTAGCGGGGGTCCTTCCAGATACGCAGTATTTT.

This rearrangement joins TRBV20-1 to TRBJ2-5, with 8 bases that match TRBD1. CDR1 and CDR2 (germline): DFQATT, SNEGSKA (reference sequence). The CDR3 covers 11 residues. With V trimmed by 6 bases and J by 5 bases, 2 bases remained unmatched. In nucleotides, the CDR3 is TGCAGTGCAAACAGGGGGGAGACCCAGTACTTC. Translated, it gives CSANRGETQYF.

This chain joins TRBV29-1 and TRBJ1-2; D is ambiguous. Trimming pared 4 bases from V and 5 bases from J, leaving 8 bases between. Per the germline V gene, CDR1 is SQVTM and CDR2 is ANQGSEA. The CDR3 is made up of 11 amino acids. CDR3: CSVGQEYGYTF. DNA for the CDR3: TGCAGCGTTGGGCAGGAATATGGCTACACCTTC.

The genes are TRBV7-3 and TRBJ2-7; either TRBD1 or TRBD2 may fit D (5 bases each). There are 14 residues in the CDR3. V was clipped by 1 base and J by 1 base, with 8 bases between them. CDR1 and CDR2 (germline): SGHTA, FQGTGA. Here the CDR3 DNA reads TGTGCCAGCAGCTTAAATGGGGGTTCCTACGAGCAGTACTTC. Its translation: CASSLNGGSYEQYF.

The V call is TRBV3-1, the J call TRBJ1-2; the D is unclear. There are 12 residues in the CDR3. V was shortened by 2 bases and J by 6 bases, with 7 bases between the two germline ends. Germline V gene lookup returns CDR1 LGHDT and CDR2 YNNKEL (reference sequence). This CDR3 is CASSQNRDGYTF. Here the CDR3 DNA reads TGTGCCAGCAGCCAAAATCGTGATGGCTACACCTTC. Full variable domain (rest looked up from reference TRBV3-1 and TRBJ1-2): DTAVSQTPKYLVTQMGNDKSIKCEQNLGHDTMYWYKQDSKKFLKIMFSYNNKELIINETVPNRFSPKSPDKAHLNLHINSLELGDSAVYFCASSQNRDGYTFGSGTRLTVV.

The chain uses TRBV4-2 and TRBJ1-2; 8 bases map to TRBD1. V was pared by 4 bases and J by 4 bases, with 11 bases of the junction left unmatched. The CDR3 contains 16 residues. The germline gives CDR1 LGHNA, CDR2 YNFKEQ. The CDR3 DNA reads TGTGCCAGCAGCCCTTCGGCTGGGACAGGACCCTATGGCTACACCTTC. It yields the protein CASSPSAGTGPYGYTF.

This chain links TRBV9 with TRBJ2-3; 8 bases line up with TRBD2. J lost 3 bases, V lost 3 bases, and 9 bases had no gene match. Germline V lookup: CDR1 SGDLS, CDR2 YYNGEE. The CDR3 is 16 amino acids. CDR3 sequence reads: CASSAAAGGKTDTQYF. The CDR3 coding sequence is TGTGCCAGCAGCGCCGCTGCGGGGGGTAAAACAGATACGCAGTATTTT. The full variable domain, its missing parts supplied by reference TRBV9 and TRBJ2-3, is DSGVTQTPKHLITATGQRVTLRCSPRSGDLSVYWYQQSLDQGLQFLIQYYNGEERAKGNILERFSAQQFPDLHSELNLSSLELGDSALYFCASSAAAGGKTDTQYFGPGTRLTVL.

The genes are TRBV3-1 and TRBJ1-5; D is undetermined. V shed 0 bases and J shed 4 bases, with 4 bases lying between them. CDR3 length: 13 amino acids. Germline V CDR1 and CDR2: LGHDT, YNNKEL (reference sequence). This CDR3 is CASSQDINQPQHF. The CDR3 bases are TGTGCCAGCAGCCAAGATATTAATCAGCCCCAGCATTTT.

This CDR3 reads CASSSSGEGLEGQYF. As DNA, the CDR3 is TGTGCCAGCAGTTCCTCGGGAGAGGGGTTGGAAGGGCAGTACTTC. This chain connects TRBV28 to TRBJ2-7, with TRBD2 as a possible D gene (6 bases). The CDR3 covers 15 residues. Germline lookup yields CDR1 MDHEN and CDR2 SYDVKM. The germline V and J ends were trimmed by 4 bases and 9 bases, with 22 bases remaining between them.

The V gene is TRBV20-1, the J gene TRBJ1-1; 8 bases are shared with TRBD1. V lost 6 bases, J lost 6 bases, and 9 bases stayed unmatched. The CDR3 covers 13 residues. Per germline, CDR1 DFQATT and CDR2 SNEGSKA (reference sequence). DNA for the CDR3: TGCAGTGCCCTGACAGGGGCAGGGGCTGAAGCTTTCTTT. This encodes CSALTGAGAEAFF.

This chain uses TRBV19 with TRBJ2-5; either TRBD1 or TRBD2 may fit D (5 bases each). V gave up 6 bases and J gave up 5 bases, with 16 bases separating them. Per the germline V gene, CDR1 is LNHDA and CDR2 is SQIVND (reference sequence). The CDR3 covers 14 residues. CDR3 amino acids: CASSHMGGDETQYF. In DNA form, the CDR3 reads TGTGCCAGTAGCCACATGGGTGGGGACGAGACCCAGTACTTC.

As DNA, the CDR3 is TGCAGTGCTAGCCTCACTAGCGGGGGACAAACAGATACGCAGTATTTT. Its protein product is CSASLTSGGQTDTQYF. The genes are TRBV20-1 and TRBJ2-3, with TRBD2 matching over 11 bases. The CDR3 sequence is 16 residues long. Per germline, CDR1 DFQATT and CDR2 SNEGSKA (reference sequence). Losses at the gene ends were 3 bases for V and 3 bases for J; bases not matched to a gene: 8.

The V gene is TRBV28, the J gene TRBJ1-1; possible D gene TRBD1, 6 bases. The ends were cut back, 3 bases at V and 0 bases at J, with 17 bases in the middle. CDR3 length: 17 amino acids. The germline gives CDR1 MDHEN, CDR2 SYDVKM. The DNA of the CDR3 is TGTGCCAGCAGTTTTCGCCTAACCGGGACATTGAACACTGAAGCTTTCTTT. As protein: CASSFRLTGTLNTEAFF. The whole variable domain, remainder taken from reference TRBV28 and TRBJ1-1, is DVKVTQSSRYLVKRTGEKVFLECVQDMDHENMFWYRQDPGLGLRLIYFSYDVKMKEKGDIPEGYSVSREKKERFSLILESASTNQTSMYLCASSFRLTGTLNTEAFFGQGTRLTVV.

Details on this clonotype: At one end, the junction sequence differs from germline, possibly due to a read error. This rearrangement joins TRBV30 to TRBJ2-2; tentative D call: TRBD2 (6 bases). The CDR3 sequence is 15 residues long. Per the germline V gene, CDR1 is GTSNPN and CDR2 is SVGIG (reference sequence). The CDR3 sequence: CAWKFGRANTGGLFF. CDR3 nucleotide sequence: TGTGCCTGGAAATTCGGCAGGGCGAACACCGGGGGGCTGTTTTTT.

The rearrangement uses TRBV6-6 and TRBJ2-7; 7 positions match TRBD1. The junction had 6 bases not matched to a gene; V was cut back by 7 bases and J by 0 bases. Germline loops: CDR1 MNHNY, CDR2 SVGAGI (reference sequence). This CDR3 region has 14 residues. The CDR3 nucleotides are TGTGCCAGCACCGAAACAGGGGTCTCCTACGAGCAGTACTTC. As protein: CASTETGVSYEQYF.

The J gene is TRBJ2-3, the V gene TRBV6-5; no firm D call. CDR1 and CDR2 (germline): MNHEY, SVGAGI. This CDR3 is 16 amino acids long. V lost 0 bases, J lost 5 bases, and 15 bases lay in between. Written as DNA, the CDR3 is TGTGCCAGCAGTTACTCCGACACTCCTCTGGGAGATACGCAGTATTTT. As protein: CASSYSDTPLGDTQYF.

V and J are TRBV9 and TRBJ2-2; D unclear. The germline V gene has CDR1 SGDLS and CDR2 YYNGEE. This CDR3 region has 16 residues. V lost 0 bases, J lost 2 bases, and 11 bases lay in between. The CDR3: CASSVVGQANTGELFF. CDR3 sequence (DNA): TGTGCCAGCAGCGTAGTAGGTCAGGCTAACACCGGGGAGCTGTTTTTT.

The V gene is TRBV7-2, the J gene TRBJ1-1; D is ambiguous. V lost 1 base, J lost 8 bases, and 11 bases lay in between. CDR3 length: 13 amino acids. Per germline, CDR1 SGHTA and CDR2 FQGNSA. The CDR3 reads CASSLGGVLEAFF. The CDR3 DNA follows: TGTGCCAGCAGCTTAGGTGGGGTTCTCGAAGCTTTCTTT.

CDR3 region: CAWSGSRYNEQFF. DNA of the CDR3: TGTGCCTGGAGCGGTAGCCGATACAATGAGCAGTTCTTC. The J gene is TRBJ2-1, the V gene TRBV30; D gene uncertain. Germline V lookup: CDR1 GTSNPN, CDR2 SVGIG (reference sequence). This CDR3 comprises 13 residues. V shed 3 bases and J shed 4 bases, with 10 bases lying between them.

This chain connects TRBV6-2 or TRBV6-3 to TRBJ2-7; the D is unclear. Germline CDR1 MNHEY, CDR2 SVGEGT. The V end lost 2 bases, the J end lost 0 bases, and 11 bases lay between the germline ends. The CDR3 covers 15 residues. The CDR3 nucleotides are TGTGCCAGCAGTTACGTTTCGAGGAGCTCCTACGAGCAGTACTTC. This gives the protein CASSYVSRSSYEQYF.

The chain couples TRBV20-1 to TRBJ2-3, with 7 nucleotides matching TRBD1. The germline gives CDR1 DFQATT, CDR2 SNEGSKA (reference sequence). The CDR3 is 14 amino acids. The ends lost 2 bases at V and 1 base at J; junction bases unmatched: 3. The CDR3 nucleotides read TGCAGTGCTAGAAGACAGGGCGGCACAGATACGCAGTATTTT. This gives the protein CSARRQGGTDTQYF.